This T cell receptor (beta chain) originates from a study of graft-versus-host responses after intestinal transplantation. Study at large: Multivisceral, liver-intestinal, or isolated intestinal transplants were given to recipients. All of the recipients had induction that used anti-thymocyte globulin, then tacrolimus and steroids for approximately 3 years. Findings and limits, study-wide: GvH clones were found in recipient marrow; some appeared first in ileum or blood.

The CDR3 is made up of 17 amino acids. V trimming: 4 bases; J trimming: 0 bases; junction bases outside the gene matches: 12. Germline values: CDR1 SGHAT, CDR2 FQNNGV. The bone marrow was collected post-transplant, and it came from the posterior iliac crest or another site. Generated by immunoSEQ multiplex PCR, the TCRdb table keeps only in-frame clones and is missing some. The sample shows tens of thousands of clones, approximately 92% of them seen only once. About this clone: Its specificity is not known.

The source of this sequence is a human patient who received an intestinal transplant, so some T cells may come from the graft donor. V usage is TRBV11-2 and J usage is TRBJ2-7; 7 bases fit TRBD2. The material sequenced was bone marrow, taken approximately 700 days after intestinal transplantation. Here the CDR3 DNA reads TGTGCCAGCAGCTCCCTCGGGGGGACTCCTAGCTCCTACGAGCAGTACTTC. It specifies CASSSLGGTPSSYEQYF.